This entry describes one T cell receptor beta chain. Only in-frame clones appear in the TCRdb table, and some are missing; sequencing was by immunoSEQ multiplex PCR. The sample consists of roughly 250,000 clones, 80% to 90% of them appearing once. In germline, CDR1 is MNHNS, CDR2 SASEGT. V was cut by 2 bases and J by 7 bases, with 2 bases left in between. The CDR3 loop spans 11 amino acids. This record comes from a study of blood T cell repertoires in COVID-19. Across the whole study: Samples of COVID-19 (acute and convalescent) were obtained from the United States, Italy and Spain.

The rearrangement uses TRBV6-1 and TRBJ1-4; D remains unclear. The specimen was PBMCs or T cells enriched from blood (not recorded which). This receptor was taken from a woman aged 25 to 39 who had recovered from COVID-19. The CDR3 sequence: CASSELEKLFF. CDR3 in DNA: TGTGCCAGCAGTGAACTTGAAAAACTGTTTTTT.